This T cell receptor (beta chain) was profiled in a study of cytomegalovirus exposure and HLA in healthy donors. TCRdb keeps only in-frame clones here, not all; method: immunoSEQ multiplex PCR. The sample has approximately 300,000 clones; 86% are singletons. After removal of 0 bases from V and 7 bases from J, the junction contained 5 bases not matched to a gene. This CDR3 contains 15 residues. Germline CDR1 is SGDLS and CDR2 is YYNGEE. Of note for this clone: Other DNA sequences in this specimen translate into the identical CDR3.

V usage is TRBV9 and J usage is TRBJ2-1, with 9 bases aligning to TRBD2. This TCR came from a woman aged 18-30 years in good health and CMV-seronegative. Input material: PBMCs. This CDR3 reads CASSVGLAGNNEQFF. CDR3 nucleotide sequence: TGTGCCAGCAGCGTAGGGCTAGCGGGAAATAATGAGCAGTTCTTC.